This T cell receptor beta chain was recovered during a study of T cell changes during pregnancy in multiple sclerosis. Data came from immunoSEQ multiplex PCR; TCRdb stores just in-frame clones and leaves some out. Of roughly 80,000 clones in the sample, approximately 90% were seen once. The CDR3 is made up of 14 amino acids. The V end lost 5 bases, the J end lost 8 bases, and 18 bases lay between the germline ends. The germline V gene encodes CDR1 SGHVS and CDR2 FQNEAQ. The chain recombines TRBV7-8 with TRBJ1-2; D possibly corresponds to TRBD1 (5 bases). The material sequenced was peripheral blood, taken before pregnancy. The clonotype originates from a female donor with multiple sclerosis, enrolled in a pregnancy study. CDR3 sequence (DNA): TGTGCCAGCAGCCTAACTTGGCAGGGAGGAGGCTACACCTTC. This translates into CASSLTWQGGGYTF.